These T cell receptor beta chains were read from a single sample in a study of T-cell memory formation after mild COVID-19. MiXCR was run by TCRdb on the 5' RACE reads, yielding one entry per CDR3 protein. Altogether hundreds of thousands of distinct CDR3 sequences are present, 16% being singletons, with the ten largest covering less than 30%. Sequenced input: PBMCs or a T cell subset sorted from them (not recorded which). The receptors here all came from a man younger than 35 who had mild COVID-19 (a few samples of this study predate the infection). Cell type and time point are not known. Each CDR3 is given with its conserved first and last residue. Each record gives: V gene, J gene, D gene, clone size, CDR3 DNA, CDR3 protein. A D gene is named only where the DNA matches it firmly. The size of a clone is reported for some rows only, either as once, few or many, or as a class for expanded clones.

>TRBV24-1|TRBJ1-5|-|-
TGTGCCACCAGCGAGACAAGCAATCAGCCCCAGCATTTT
CATSETSNQPQHF
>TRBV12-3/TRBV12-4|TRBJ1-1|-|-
TGTGCCAGCAGTCTGACAGGAGCAGTGACCGAAGCTTTCTTT
CASSLTGAVTEAFF
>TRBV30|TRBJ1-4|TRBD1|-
TGTGCCTGGAGTCCCCGGGGAACAGGGGAGGCTAATGAAAAACTGTTTTTT
CAWSPRGTGEANEKLFF
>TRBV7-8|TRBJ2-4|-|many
TGTGCCAGCAGTCAGGTGGGCAGGACCCTAGCCAAAAACATTCAGTACTTC
CASSQVGRTLAKNIQYF
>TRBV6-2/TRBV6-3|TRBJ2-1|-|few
TGTGCCAGCAGTTACTGGGGTTTCGCAACCTACAATGAGCAGTTCTTC
CASSYWGFATYNEQFF
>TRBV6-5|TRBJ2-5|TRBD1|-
TGTGCCAGCAGCCAAACAGGGGGCTTCCAAGAGACCCAGTACTTC
CASSQTGGFQETQYF
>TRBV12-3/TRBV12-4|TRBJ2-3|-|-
TGTGCCAGTATATACGGGATCAGCACAGATACGCAGTATTTT
CASIYGISTDTQYF
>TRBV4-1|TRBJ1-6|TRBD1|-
TGCGCCAGCTCTGGCAGGGGGTACAATTCACCCCTCCACTTT
CASSGRGYNSPLHF
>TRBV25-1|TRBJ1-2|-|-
TGTGCCAGCACGGGGCGAGTTACGGGTGGCTACACCTTC
CASTGRVTGGYTF
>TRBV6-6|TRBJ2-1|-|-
TGTGCCAGCAGGAGAGCTAGCGTCTACAATGAGCAGTTCTTC
CASRRASVYNEQFF
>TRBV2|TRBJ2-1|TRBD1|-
TGTGCCAGCAGTGAAAGGGGGCCTTCCTACAATGAGCAGTTCTTC
CASSERGPSYNEQFF
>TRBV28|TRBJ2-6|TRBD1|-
TGTGCCAGCAGTCAGGGGGACGTGGGGGCCAACGTCCTGACTTTC
CASSQGDVGANVLTF
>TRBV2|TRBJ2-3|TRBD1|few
TGTGCCAGCAGTGGGGACAGGGGAGATACGCAGTATTTT
CASSGDRGDTQYF
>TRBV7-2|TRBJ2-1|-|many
TGTGCCAGCAGCTTAGGATTTGGCTTGGATGAGCAGTTCTTC
CASSLGFGLDEQFF
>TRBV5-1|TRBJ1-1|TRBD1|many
TGCGCCAGCAGCTTTTTGACAGGGGAGGGCACTGAAGCTTTCTTT
CASSFLTGEGTEAFF
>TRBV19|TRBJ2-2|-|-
TGTGCCAGGGGGGTGACCGGGGAGCTGTTTTTT
CARGVTGELFF
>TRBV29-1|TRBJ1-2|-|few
TGCAGCGTTGAGGGAAACGAATATGGCTACACCTTC
CSVEGNEYGYTF
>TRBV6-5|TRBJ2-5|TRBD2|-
TGTGCCAGCAGTTCGAGGGGAGCGGGGGAAGAGACCCAGTACTTC
CASSSRGAGEETQYF
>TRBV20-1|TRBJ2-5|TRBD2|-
TGCAGTGCTAGAGACTCATTGCGACTAGCTTCTACGGGGGGAGAGACCCAGTACTTC
CSARDSLRLASTGGETQYF
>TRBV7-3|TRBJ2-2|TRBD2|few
TGTGCCAGCAGCTTAACCGCGGGGGGGCCGGGCACCGGGGAGCTGTTTTTT
CASSLTAGGPGTGELFF
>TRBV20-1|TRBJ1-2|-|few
TGCAGTGCTAGTTCGGGGACCCTATATGGCTACACCTTC
CSASSGTLYGYTF
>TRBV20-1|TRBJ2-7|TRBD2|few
TGCAGTGCAAGCGGGGTAACCTCCTACGAGCAGTACTTC
CSASGVTSYEQYF
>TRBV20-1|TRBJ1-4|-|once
TGCAGTGCTAGAGGTTCAGGGACGGCTGGTGAAAAACTGTTTTTT
CSARGSGTAGEKLFF
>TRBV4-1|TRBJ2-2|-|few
TGCGCCAGCAGCCAAGACAGGACAATTAACACCGGGGAGCTGTTTTTT
CASSQDRTINTGELFF
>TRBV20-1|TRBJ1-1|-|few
TGCAGTGCGAGGGGAGGTAAGGGCACTGAAGCTTTCTTT
CSARGGKGTEAFF
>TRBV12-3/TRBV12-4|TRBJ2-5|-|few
TGTGCCAGCAGTTTATCTAGGGAGGAGACCCAGTACTTC
CASSLSREETQYF
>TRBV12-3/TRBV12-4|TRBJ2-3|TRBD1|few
TGTGCCAGCTCCCCAGGGGGTAACACAGATACGCAGTATTTT
CASSPGGNTDTQYF
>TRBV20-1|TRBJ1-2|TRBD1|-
TGCAGTGTAGCACAGGGGGCGATCTATGGCTACACCTTC
CSVAQGAIYGYTF
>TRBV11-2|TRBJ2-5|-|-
TGTGCCAGCAGCTTCGGGTTCAGGGAGACCCAGTACTTC
CASSFGFRETQYF
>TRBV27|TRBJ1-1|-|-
TGTGCCAGCAGTTTCCTGGGCCGAGGGTTGAACACTGAAGCTTTCTTT
CASSFLGRGLNTEAFF
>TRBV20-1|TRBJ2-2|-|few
TGCAGTGCTACCGACAGCCCTACGTACACCGGGGAGCTGTTTTTT
CSATDSPTYTGELFF
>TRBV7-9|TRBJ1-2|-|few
TGTGCCAGCAGCTTTAGCCTGATGAACTATGGCTACACCTTC
CASSFSLMNYGYTF
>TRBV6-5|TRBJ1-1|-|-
TGTGCCAGCAGAAGAATTGGGACTTGGACTGAAGCTTTCTTT
CASRRIGTWTEAFF
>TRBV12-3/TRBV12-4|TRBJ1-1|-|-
TGTGCCAGCAGTTTAGTTTCGACTGAAGCTTTCTTT
CASSLVSTEAFF
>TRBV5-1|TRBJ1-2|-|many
TGCGCCAGCAGCTTTAACGCAGAAGGACGGTACTATGGCTACACCTTC
CASSFNAEGRYYGYTF
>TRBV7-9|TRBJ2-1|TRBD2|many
TGTGCCAGCAGCCAGTCCGGACTAGCCAGTTTCGTTGAGCAGTTCTTC
CASSQSGLASFVEQFF
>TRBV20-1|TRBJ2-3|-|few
TGCAGTGCTAGATCCAGGGTGGGCACAGATACGCAGTATTTT
CSARSRVGTDTQYF
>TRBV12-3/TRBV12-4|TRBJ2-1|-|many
TGTGCCAGCAGCAACGGTGGTAGCTCCTACAATGAGCAGTTCTTC
CASSNGGSSYNEQFF
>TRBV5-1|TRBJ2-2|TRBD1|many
TGCGCCAGCAGCCAGGGGGCGAACACCGGGGAGCTGTTTTTT
CASSQGANTGELFF
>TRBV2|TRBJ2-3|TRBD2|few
TGTGCCAGCAGTTCGACTAGCGGTAGCACAGATACGCAGTATTTT
CASSSTSGSTDTQYF
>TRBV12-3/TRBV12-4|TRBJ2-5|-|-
TGTGCCAGCAGTTTTTCGGGTCTGGGGACCCAGTACTTC
CASSFSGLGTQYF
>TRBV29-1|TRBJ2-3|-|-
TGCAGCGTTGTTTACTACACAGATACGCAGTATTTT
CSVVYYTDTQYF
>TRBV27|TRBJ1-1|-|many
TGTGCCAGCAGTTGGGACCCCGGCAGAAAGGCTTTCTTT
CASSWDPGRKAFF
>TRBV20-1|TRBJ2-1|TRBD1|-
TGCAGTACAGGGGACCACAATGAGCAGTTCTTC
CSTGDHNEQFF
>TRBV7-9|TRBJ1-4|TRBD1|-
TGTGCCAGCAGCGGTACAGGGGTGGGTGAAAAACTGTTTTTT
CASSGTGVGEKLFF
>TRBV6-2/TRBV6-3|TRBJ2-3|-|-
TGTGCCAGCAGTTCCCCCCGACAGGATCTCACAGATACGCAGTATTTT
CASSSPRQDLTDTQYF
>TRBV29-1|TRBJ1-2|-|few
TGCAGCGGGGCAGGGTACGATGGCTACACCTTC
CSGAGYDGYTF
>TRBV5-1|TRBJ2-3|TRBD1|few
TGCGCCAGCAGCGAACAGGGGGCTATGACAGATACGCAGTATTTT
CASSEQGAMTDTQYF
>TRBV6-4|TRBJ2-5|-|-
TGTGCCAGCAGTGACTCTCACGGGACGGTCCAAGAGACCCAGTACTTC
CASSDSHGTVQETQYF
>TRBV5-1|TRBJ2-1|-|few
TGCGCCAGCAGCCCCGGCGTAAGCTCCTACAATGAGCAGTTCTTC
CASSPGVSSYNEQFF
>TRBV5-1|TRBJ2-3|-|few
TGCGCCAGCAGCGAGGGGGGCAACACAGATACGCAGTATTTT
CASSEGGNTDTQYF
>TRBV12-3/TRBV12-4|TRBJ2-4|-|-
TGTGCCAGCAGTTCAACCTTCGGGACCCCTTACGGCATTCAGTACTTC
CASSSTFGTPYGIQYF
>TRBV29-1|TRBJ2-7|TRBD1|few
TGCAGCGTTGGGGTGGGACAGGGGTTCCACGAGCAGTACTTC
CSVGVGQGFHEQYF